The source of this T cell receptor beta chain is a study of shared clonotypes between healthy human individuals. Study-level results: The small donor group covered limited genetic and exposure diversity.

With regard to this clone: The antigen is undetermined. This specimen includes other DNA sequences encoding the same CDR3.

The split of CD4+ cells yielded CD45RA+ naive and CD45RA-negative memory subsets. Running of the assay took place at deep level. The protocol was immunoSEQ multiplex PCR, while the TCRdb copy is restricted to in-frame clones and leaves out a portion. The data contain 2,500,000 or so clones, approximately 90% of them singletons. V gave up 5 bases and J gave up 4 bases, with 12 bases separating them. The CDR3 is 14 residues long. The germline V gene has CDR1 LNHDA and CDR2 SQIVND (reference sequence). The receptor's source is a man aged 18-30 years in good health. Sample: naive CD4+ T cells sorted from blood. Subset indicated: CD45RA+ positively selected. The rearrangement links TRBV19 to TRBJ1-3; maybe TRBD1 (6 bases). CDR3 loop: CASSPRGPGNTIYF. The CDR3 DNA reads as TGTGCCAGTAGTCCCCGGGGGCCCGGAAACACCATATATTTT. Together with reference TRBV19 and TRBJ1-3, the CDR3 gives the full variable domain: DGGITQSPKYLFRKEGQNVTLSCEQNLNHDAMYWYRQDPGQGLRLIYYSQIVNDFQKGDIAEGYSVSREKKESFPLTVTSAQKNPTAFYLCASSPRGPGNTIYFGEGSWLTVV.